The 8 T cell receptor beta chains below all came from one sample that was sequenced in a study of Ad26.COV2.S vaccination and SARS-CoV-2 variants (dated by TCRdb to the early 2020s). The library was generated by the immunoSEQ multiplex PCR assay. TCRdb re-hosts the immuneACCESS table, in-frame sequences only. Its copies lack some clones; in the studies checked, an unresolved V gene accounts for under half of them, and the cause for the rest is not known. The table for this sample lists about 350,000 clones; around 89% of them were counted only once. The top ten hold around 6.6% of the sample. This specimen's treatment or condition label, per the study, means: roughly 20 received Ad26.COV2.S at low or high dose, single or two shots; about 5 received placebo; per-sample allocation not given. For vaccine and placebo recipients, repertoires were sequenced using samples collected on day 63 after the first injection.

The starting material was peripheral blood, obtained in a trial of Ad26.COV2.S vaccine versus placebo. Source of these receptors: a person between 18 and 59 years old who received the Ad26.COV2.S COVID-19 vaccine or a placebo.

CDR3 sequence reads: CASTENQGADTEAFF. CDR3 nucleotide sequence: TGTGCCAGCACGGAAAATCAGGGGGCTGACACTGAAGCTTTCTTT. The V and J genes are TRBV2 and TRBJ1-1, with 8 nucleotides matching TRBD1. The V and J ends lost 7 bases and 3 bases, in that order; junction bases with no gene match: 10. This CDR3 comprises 15 residues. Per germline, CDR1 SNHLY and CDR2 FYNNEI. Full variable domain (outside the CDR3, taken from reference TRBV2 and TRBJ1-1): EPEVTQTPSHQVTQMGQEVILRCVPISNHLYFYWYRQILGQKVEFLVSFYNNEISEKSEIFDDQFSVERPDGSNFTLKIRSTKLEDSAMYFCASTENQGADTEAFFGQGTRLTVV.

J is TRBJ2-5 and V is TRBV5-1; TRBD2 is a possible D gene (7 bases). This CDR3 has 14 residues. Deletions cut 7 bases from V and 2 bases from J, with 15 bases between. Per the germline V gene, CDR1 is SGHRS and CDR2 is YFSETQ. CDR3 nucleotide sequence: TGCGCCAGCGGGGGGGCAGGAGGACAAGAGACCCAGTACTTC. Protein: CASGGAGGQETQYF.

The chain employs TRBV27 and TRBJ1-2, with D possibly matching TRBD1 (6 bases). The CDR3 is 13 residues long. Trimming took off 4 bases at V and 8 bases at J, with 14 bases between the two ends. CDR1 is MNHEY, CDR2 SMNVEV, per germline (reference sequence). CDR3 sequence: CASSYSAGTGYTF. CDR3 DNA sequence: TGTGCCAGCAGTTATTCGGCCGGGACAGGCTACACCTTC.

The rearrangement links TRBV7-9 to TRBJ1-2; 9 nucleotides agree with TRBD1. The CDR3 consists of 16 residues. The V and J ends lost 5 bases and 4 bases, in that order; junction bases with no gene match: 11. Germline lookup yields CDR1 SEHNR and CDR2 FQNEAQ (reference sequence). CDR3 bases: TGTGCCAGCAGCCTGGGACAGGGACTTCTCCGCTATGGCTACACCTTC. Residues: CASSLGQGLLRYGYTF.

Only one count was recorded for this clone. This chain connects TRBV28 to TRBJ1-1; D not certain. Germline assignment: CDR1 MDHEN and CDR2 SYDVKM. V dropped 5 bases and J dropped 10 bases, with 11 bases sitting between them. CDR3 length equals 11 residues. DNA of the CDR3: TGTGCCAGCAGTCTGTCACGTGGAGCTTTCTTT. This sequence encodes CASSLSRGAFF.

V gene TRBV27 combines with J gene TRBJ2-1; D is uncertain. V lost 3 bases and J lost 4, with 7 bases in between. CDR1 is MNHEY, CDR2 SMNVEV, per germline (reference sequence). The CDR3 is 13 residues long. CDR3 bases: TGTGCCAGCAGTTTTACAGCATACAATGAGCAGTTCTTC. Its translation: CASSFTAYNEQFF.

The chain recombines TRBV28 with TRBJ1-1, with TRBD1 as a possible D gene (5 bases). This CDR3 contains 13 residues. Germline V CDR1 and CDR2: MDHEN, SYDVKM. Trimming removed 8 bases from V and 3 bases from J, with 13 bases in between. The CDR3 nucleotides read TGTGCCAGCGGGGACTCACCTGACACTGAAGCTTTCTTT. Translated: CASGDSPDTEAFF.

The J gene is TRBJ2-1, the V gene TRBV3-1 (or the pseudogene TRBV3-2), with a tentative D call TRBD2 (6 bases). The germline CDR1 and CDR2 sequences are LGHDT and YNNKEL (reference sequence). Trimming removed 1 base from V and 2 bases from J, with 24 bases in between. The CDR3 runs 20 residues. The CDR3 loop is CASSQGGIRETSRPYNEQFF. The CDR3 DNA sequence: TGTGCCAGCAGCCAAGGGGGGATCCGGGAGACAAGTCGCCCCTACAATGAGCAGTTCTTC.